This TCR beta chain was sequenced for a study of blood T cell repertoires in COVID-19. Overall study: The study drew acute and convalescent COVID-19 samples from the United States, Italy and Spain. The analysed material was cDNA or gDNA that came from T cells, B-cell-depleted T cells, or PBMCs.

This table comes from immunoSEQ multiplex PCR, and its TCRdb copy is limited to in-frame clones, with some not included. Counted here are about 93,000 clones, about nine tenths occurring once; the ten biggest clones make up approximately 1.5%. Sequenced input: peripheral blood. This receptor was identified in a human donor with active COVID-19. The donor label of this sample is uncertain.

CDR3 in DNA: TGTGCCACCAGTCCTATCCGGGACAGGTTAAATCAGCCCCAGCATTTT. Its protein product is CATSPIRDRLNQPQHF. The chain employs TRBV15 and TRBJ1-5; 8 bases align to TRBD1. V gave up 6 bases and J gave up 4 bases; unmatched junction bases: 11. Germline V gene lookup returns CDR1 LNHNV and CDR2 YYDKDF (reference sequence). The CDR3 has 16 amino acids.